This T cell receptor (beta chain) was retrieved from a study of response to subunit inactivated influenza vaccine. Study-level results: Seasonal influenza vaccination, on each occasion, was suggested by the authors to recruit few new T cells.

This clonotype has just a few counts. Its matching antigen is unknown. CDR3 length: 15 amino acids. The V and J ends lost 0 bases and 5 bases respectively, with 13 bases between them. Germline V gene data show CDR1 as LGHDT and CDR2 as YNNKEL (reference sequence). TCRdb re-called the RT-PCR reads through MiXCR, storing one row per CDR3 protein. The data contain hundreds of thousands of distinct CDR3 sequences, 15% to 18% of them singletons. The sample consisted of PBMCs from blood, taken about 11 days after vaccination. The sequence was obtained from a man aged 50 or older who received an inactivated influenza vaccine. This rearrangement joins TRBV3-1 to TRBJ2-5, with TRBD1 as a possible D gene (5 bases). This CDR3 reads CASSQDPTGWETQYF. As DNA, the CDR3 is TGTGCCAGCAGCCAAGATCCCACAGGCTGGGAGACCCAGTACTTC.